The sample holds many counts of the clone carrying this T cell receptor (beta chain). Template-switching 5'RACE yielded the TCR cDNA; a universal primer site and UMIs were added in the process. TCRdb itself ran the 5' RACE reads through MiXCR, one entry per CDR3 protein. The sample shows approximately 110,000 distinct CDR3 sequences, approximately 7% of them seen only once. This sample was taken from a study of T cells after yellow fever vaccination. Trimming stripped 1 base from V and 8 bases from J, with 8 bases between. Germline CDR1 SEHNR, CDR2 FQNEAQ (reference sequence). The CDR3 runs 12 residues.

This receptor was taken from a man aged 18 to 29 who received the YFV17D yellow fever vaccine. The sequencing here drew on CD4+ T cells sorted from PBMCs, taken more than 8 days after the first yellow fever vaccination. J is TRBJ1-1 and V is TRBV7-9; D unresolved. Here the CDR3 reads CASSLEVVEAFF. The CDR3 region has the DNA TGTGCCAGCAGCTTAGAGGTGGTAGAAGCTTTCTTT. The full variable domain, its missing parts supplied by reference TRBV7-9 and TRBJ1-1, is DTGVSQNPRHKITKRGQNVTFRCDPISEHNRLYWYRQTLGQGPEFLTYFQNEAQLEKSRLLSDRFSAERPKGSFSTLEIQRTEQGDSAMYLCASSLEVVEAFFGQGTRLTVV.